This T cell receptor beta chain was documented in a study of early T cells in non-severe SARS-CoV-2 infection. One entry per CDR3 protein results from TCRdb running MiXCR on the 5' RACE reads. The sample contains about 59,000 distinct CDR3 sequences, roughly 12% of which appear only once. This clonotype was recorded at least ten times. V trimming: 3 bases; J trimming: 2 bases; junction bases outside the gene matches: 7. The CDR3 is made up of 17 amino acids. Germline V gene lookup returns CDR1 LGHNA and CDR2 YNFKEQ. The J gene is TRBJ2-2, the V gene TRBV4-2; 9 bases are shared with TRBD2. The material sequenced was whole blood. The receptor was derived from an adult who was a healthcare worker with PCR-confirmed SARS-CoV-2 infection or an uninfected control (not recorded which). The CDR3 spells CASSHPAGGLNTGELFF. The CDR3 DNA reads as TGTGCCAGCAGCCATCCTGCGGGGGGGCTTAACACCGGGGAGCTGTTTTTT.